This TCR beta chain was profiled in a study of PD-L1 blockade in urothelial cancer. Germline V lookup: CDR1 SGHRS, CDR2 YFSETQ. The V segment lost 4 bases and the J segment 2 bases; nucleotides outside the gene matches: 10. The CDR3 runs to 16 residues. Time point denoted: peripheral blood 6 weeks after treatment start. TCRdb keeps only in-frame clones here, not all; method: immunoSEQ multiplex PCR. The sample contains 45,000 to 55,000 clones, about 85% of which appear only once. V is TRBV5-1 and J is TRBJ2-3, with 7 bases lining up with TRBD2. The input for sequencing was PBMCs, taken around atezolizumab (anti-PD-L1) treatment. The receptor comes from a man between 50 and 59 years old with urothelial cancer. The DNA for the CDR3 is TGCGCCAGCAGCGTGGTCCTAGCGGTTCACACAGATACGCAGTATTTT. Its protein product is CASSVVLAVHTDTQYF.